A selection of T cell receptor beta chains follows, all from one sample in a study of blood T cell repertoires in COVID-19. Repertoires were generated with immunoSEQ multiplex PCR, while TCRdb's copy carries only in-frame clones and drops some. In the table there are 250,000 or so clones, around 87% of which are singletons. The sequenced sample consisted of peripheral blood. The receptor source for this set is a woman aged 70 to 79 with active or convalescent COVID-19. Both conserved end residues are part of each CDR3. Fields, in order: clone size, V gene, D gene, J gene, CDR3 DNA, CDR3 protein. D genes are given only for firm matches. Some rows have no size entry. The others give once, few or many, or a class for an expanded clone.

clone size: NA; V gene: TRBV2; D gene: NA; J gene: TRBJ1-1; CDR3 DNA: TGTGCCACCCGCGAAAACACTGAAGCTTTCTTT; CDR3 protein: CATRENTEAFF
clone size: NA; V gene: TRBV5-1; D gene: NA; J gene: TRBJ1-3; CDR3 DNA: TGCGCCACCCAGGGCTCTGGAAACACCATATATTTT; CDR3 protein: CATQGSGNTIYF
clone size: NA; V gene: TRBV2; D gene: TRBD1; J gene: TRBJ1-5; CDR3 DNA: TGTGCCAGCACTTCAACCACGACAGGGGGCAATCAGCCCCAGCATTTT; CDR3 protein: CASTSTTTGGNQPQHF
clone size: NA; V gene: TRBV15; D gene: NA; J gene: TRBJ1-2; CDR3 DNA: TGTGCCACCAGCAGAGATGGCAGGAATGGCTACACCTTC; CDR3 protein: CATSRDGRNGYTF
clone size: NA; V gene: TRBV18; D gene: NA; J gene: TRBJ1-3; CDR3 DNA: TGTGCCAGCTCACCAAGCCAGGGGACCTCTGGAAACACCATATATTTT; CDR3 protein: CASSPSQGTSGNTIYF
clone size: NA; V gene: TRBV7-2; D gene: NA; J gene: TRBJ1-6; CDR3 DNA: TGTGCCAGCAGTGGGCCCCAGAGGGGGAAGTATAATTCACCCCTCCACTTT; CDR3 protein: CASSGPQRGKYNSPLHF
clone size: NA; V gene: TRBV12-5; D gene: TRBD2; J gene: TRBJ2-7; CDR3 DNA: TGTGCTAGTGGACCGCCCCGGCCGGGAGGGAGATACGAGCAGTACTTC; CDR3 protein: CASGPPRPGGRYEQYF
clone size: NA; V gene: TRBV6-5; D gene: NA; J gene: TRBJ1-3; CDR3 DNA: TGTGCCAGCAGAGAGGAGGGTTCCGGAAACACCATATATTTT; CDR3 protein: CASREEGSGNTIYF
clone size: NA; V gene: TRBV4-1; D gene: NA; J gene: TRBJ2-5; CDR3 DNA: TGCGCCAGCAGCCAAGATCTCACTCCGGGGGAGACCCAGTACTTC; CDR3 protein: CASSQDLTPGETQYF
clone size: NA; V gene: TRBV5-6; D gene: TRBD1; J gene: TRBJ1-2; CDR3 DNA: TGTGCCAGCAGCGCGATTACAGGGGCCGCCGCCCGGGGCTACACCTTC; CDR3 protein: CASSAITGAAARGYTF
clone size: once; V gene: TRBV12-3/TRBV12-4; D gene: NA; J gene: TRBJ1-1; CDR3 DNA: TGTGCCAGCAGTTTCGGGTCGGCCACTGAAGCTTTCTTT; CDR3 protein: CASSFGSATEAFF
clone size: NA; V gene: TRBV6-5; D gene: NA; J gene: TRBJ1-3; CDR3 DNA: TGTGCCAGCAGTTACGGGAGCGGGAGCTCTGGAAACACCATATATTTT; CDR3 protein: CASSYGSGSSGNTIYF
clone size: NA; V gene: TRBV6-5; D gene: NA; J gene: TRBJ2-1; CDR3 DNA: TGTGCCAGCGAGGCCCTATCGGGGGCCTACAATGAGCAGTTCTTC; CDR3 protein: CASEALSGAYNEQFF
clone size: NA; V gene: TRBV7-9; D gene: NA; J gene: TRBJ1-2; CDR3 DNA: TGTGCCAGCAGCGCCCGCGGGTCTGATGGCTACACCTTC; CDR3 protein: CASSARGSDGYTF
clone size: NA; V gene: TRBV2; D gene: NA; J gene: TRBJ1-3; CDR3 DNA: TGTGCCAGCAGTGAAGTGCGGGGGGCCTCTGGAAACACCATATATTTT; CDR3 protein: CASSEVRGASGNTIYF
clone size: NA; V gene: TRBV4-1; D gene: TRBD2; J gene: TRBJ2-2; CDR3 DNA: TGCGCCAGCAGCCAAGAAAAAAGGGCTAGCGGGGCGAACACCGGGGAGCTGTTTTTT; CDR3 protein: CASSQEKRASGANTGELFF
clone size: NA; V gene: TRBV7-3; D gene: TRBD2; J gene: TRBJ2-2; CDR3 DNA: TGTGCCAGCAGCTCAATTAGCGGGGCCGGGGAGCTGTTTTTT; CDR3 protein: CASSSISGAGELFF
clone size: NA; V gene: TRBV3-1/TRBV3-2; D gene: NA; J gene: TRBJ1-4; CDR3 DNA: TGTGCCAGCAGCCAAGATCAGGGCCGCTCGGGGGTTAAAAAACTGTTTTTT; CDR3 protein: CASSQDQGRSGVKKLFF
clone size: NA; V gene: TRBV10-3; D gene: NA; J gene: TRBJ1-1; CDR3 DNA: TGTGCCATCAGTGAGTCGGGGGGAGCCACTGAAGCTTTCTTT; CDR3 protein: CAISESGGATEAFF
clone size: NA; V gene: TRBV5-8; D gene: TRBD2; J gene: TRBJ2-1; CDR3 DNA: TGTGCCAGCAGCTCAGGGACTAGCGGATTTAATGAGCAGTTCTTC; CDR3 protein: CASSSGTSGFNEQFF
clone size: NA; V gene: TRBV6-6; D gene: NA; J gene: TRBJ1-2; CDR3 DNA: TGTGCCAGCACCGCCGAGGACAGTGGCCTCTATGGCTACACCTTC; CDR3 protein: CASTAEDSGLYGYTF
clone size: NA; V gene: TRBV2; D gene: TRBD1; J gene: TRBJ1-2; CDR3 DNA: TGTGCCACCCTATTCAACAGGGGGAATGGCTACACCTTC; CDR3 protein: CATLFNRGNGYTF
clone size: NA; V gene: TRBV19; D gene: NA; J gene: TRBJ1-2; CDR3 DNA: TGTGCCTCTTCGCCCTTAGGACAGAGCTATGGCTACACCTTC; CDR3 protein: CASSPLGQSYGYTF
clone size: NA; V gene: TRBV7-2; D gene: NA; J gene: TRBJ2-5; CDR3 DNA: TGTGCCAGCAGCCCCCAGGGTCGGTCGGAAGAGACCCAGTACTTC; CDR3 protein: CASSPQGRSEETQYF
clone size: NA; V gene: TRBV6-2/TRBV6-3; D gene: NA; J gene: TRBJ1-1; CDR3 DNA: TGTGCCAGCAGCGGACTTACGAACACTGAAGCTTTCTTT; CDR3 protein: CASSGLTNTEAFF
clone size: NA; V gene: TRBV7-2; D gene: TRBD1; J gene: TRBJ1-4; CDR3 DNA: TGTGCCAGCAGAGACCCGGGACAGATTAATGAAAAACTGTTTTTT; CDR3 protein: CASRDPGQINEKLFF
clone size: few; V gene: TRBV9; D gene: TRBD1; J gene: TRBJ1-2; CDR3 DNA: TGTGCCAGCAGCGCCTCCAGGGGACAGGGATATAATGGCTACACCTTC; CDR3 protein: CASSASRGQGYNGYTF
clone size: NA; V gene: TRBV6-5; D gene: NA; J gene: TRBJ1-1; CDR3 DNA: TGTGCCAGCAGTTACTCCTGGACAGCTGAAGCTTTCTTT; CDR3 protein: CASSYSWTAEAFF
clone size: NA; V gene: TRBV7-9; D gene: NA; J gene: TRBJ1-6; CDR3 DNA: TGTGCCGTCTCCTCGAGTTCACCCCTCCACTTT; CDR3 protein: CAVSSSSPLHF
clone size: NA; V gene: TRBV7-2; D gene: TRBD2; J gene: TRBJ2-3; CDR3 DNA: TGTGCCAGCAGCTCTACGGGGGGGGTACTGGATACGCAGTATTTT; CDR3 protein: CASSSTGGVLDTQYF
clone size: NA; V gene: TRBV7-3; D gene: TRBD1; J gene: TRBJ1-1; CDR3 DNA: TGTGCCAGCAGCTTGAGGGGGCAGAACACTGAAGCTTTCTTT; CDR3 protein: CASSLRGQNTEAFF
clone size: NA; V gene: TRBV7-2; D gene: TRBD2; J gene: TRBJ2-7; CDR3 DNA: TGTGCCAGCAGCTATCGGGTAGCGGGGCCGCCACGGGAGCAGTACTTC; CDR3 protein: CASSYRVAGPPREQYF
clone size: few; V gene: TRBV6-5; D gene: NA; J gene: TRBJ1-2; CDR3 DNA: TGTGCCAGCACCCAACGGAGGACCTATGGCTACACCTTC; CDR3 protein: CASTQRRTYGYTF
clone size: NA; V gene: TRBV29-1; D gene: NA; J gene: TRBJ1-2; CDR3 DNA: TGCATCTCCCTGGAGGACTATGGCTACACCTTC; CDR3 protein: CISLEDYGYTF
clone size: NA; V gene: TRBV3-1/TRBV3-2; D gene: NA; J gene: TRBJ1-2; CDR3 DNA: TGTGCCAGCAGCCAATTTGGCACGGGTATCTATGGCTACACCTTC; CDR3 protein: CASSQFGTGIYGYTF
clone size: NA; V gene: TRBV19; D gene: TRBD1; J gene: TRBJ1-5; CDR3 DNA: TGTGCCAGTAGTTTCGCCAGGGGGAACGAATATAGCAATCAGCCCCAGCATTTT; CDR3 protein: CASSFARGNEYSNQPQHF
clone size: NA; V gene: TRBV18; D gene: NA; J gene: TRBJ2-7; CDR3 DNA: TGTGCCAGCTCACCACCCAGCAGGCCCGGAGGTTACGAGCAGTACTTC; CDR3 protein: CASSPPSRPGGYEQYF
clone size: NA; V gene: TRBV12-3/TRBV12-4; D gene: TRBD1; J gene: TRBJ1-1; CDR3 DNA: TGTGCCAGCAGCAACAGGGGGGAAGCTTTCTTT; CDR3 protein: CASSNRGEAFF
clone size: NA; V gene: TRBV29-1; D gene: TRBD2; J gene: TRBJ2-3; CDR3 DNA: TGCAGCGTTGCGGCGGGAGGGGCAGATACGCAGTATTTT; CDR3 protein: CSVAAGGADTQYF
clone size: NA; V gene: TRBV19; D gene: NA; J gene: TRBJ1-5; CDR3 DNA: TGTGCCAGTAGTATATTAGCGGGGAATCAGCCCCAGCATTTT; CDR3 protein: CASSILAGNQPQHF
clone size: NA; V gene: TRBV18; D gene: NA; J gene: TRBJ2-3; CDR3 DNA: TGTGCCAGCTCACCAACAGGGAACCGTAAGACAGATACGCAGTATTTT; CDR3 protein: CASSPTGNRKTDTQYF